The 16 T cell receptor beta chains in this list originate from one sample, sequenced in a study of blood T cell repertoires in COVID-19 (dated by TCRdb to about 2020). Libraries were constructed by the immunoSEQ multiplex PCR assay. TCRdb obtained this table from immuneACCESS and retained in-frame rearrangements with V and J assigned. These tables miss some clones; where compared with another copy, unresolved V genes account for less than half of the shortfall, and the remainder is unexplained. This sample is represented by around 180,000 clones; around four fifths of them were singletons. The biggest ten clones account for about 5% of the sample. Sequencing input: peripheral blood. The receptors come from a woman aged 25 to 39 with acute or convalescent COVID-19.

Here the CDR3 reads CASASSGGGITKLFF. In nucleotides, the CDR3 is TGTGCCAGCGCGAGCTCGGGGGGTGGAATAACCAAACTGTTTTTT. The chain combines TRBV7-7 with TRBJ1-4, with a weak D call TRBD1 (5 bases). The CDR3 runs 15 residues. Trimming pared 8 bases from V and 11 bases from J, leaving 24 bases between. Germline CDR1 reads SSHAT; CDR2 reads FNYEAQ (reference sequence).

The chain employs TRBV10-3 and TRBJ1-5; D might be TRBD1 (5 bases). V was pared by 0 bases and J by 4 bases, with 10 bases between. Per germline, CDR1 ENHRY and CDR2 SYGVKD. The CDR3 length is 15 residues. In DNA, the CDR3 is TGTGCCATCAGTGAGTCAGGGGAAGAAAATCAGCCCCAGCATTTT. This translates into CAISESGEENQPQHF.

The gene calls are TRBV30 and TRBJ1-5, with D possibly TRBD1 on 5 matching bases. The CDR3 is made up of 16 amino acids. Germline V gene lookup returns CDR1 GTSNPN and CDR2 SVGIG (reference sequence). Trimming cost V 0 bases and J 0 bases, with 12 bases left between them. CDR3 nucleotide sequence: TGTGCCTGGAGTGTCAAGGGGAGGGGTAGCAATCAGCCCCAGCATTTT. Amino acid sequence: CAWSVKGRGSNQPQHF.

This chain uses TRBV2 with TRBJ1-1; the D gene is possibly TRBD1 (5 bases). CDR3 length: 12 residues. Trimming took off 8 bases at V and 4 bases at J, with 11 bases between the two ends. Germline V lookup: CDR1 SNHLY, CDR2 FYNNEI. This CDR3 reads CASPSTGTEAFF. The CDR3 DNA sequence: TGTGCCAGCCCCTCCACAGGCACTGAAGCTTTCTTT. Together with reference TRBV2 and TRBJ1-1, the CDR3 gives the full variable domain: EPEVTQTPSHQVTQMGQEVILRCVPISNHLYFYWYRQILGQKVEFLVSFYNNEISEKSEIFDDQFSVERPDGSNFTLKIRSTKLEDSAMYFCASPSTGTEAFFGQGTRLTVV.

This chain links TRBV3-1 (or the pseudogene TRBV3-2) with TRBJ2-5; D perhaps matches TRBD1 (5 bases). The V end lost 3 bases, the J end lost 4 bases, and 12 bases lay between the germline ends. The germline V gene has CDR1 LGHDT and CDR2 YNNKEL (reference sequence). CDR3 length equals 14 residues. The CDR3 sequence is CASSHLQGGETQYF. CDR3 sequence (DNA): TGTGCCAGCAGCCACCTTCAGGGCGGAGAGACCCAGTACTTC.

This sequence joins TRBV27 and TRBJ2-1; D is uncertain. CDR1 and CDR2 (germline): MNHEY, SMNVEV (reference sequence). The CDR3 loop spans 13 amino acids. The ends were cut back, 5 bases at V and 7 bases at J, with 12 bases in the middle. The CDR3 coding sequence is TGTGCCAGCAGTCCAATACAAAGAAATGAGCAGTTCTTC. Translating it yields CASSPIQRNEQFF.

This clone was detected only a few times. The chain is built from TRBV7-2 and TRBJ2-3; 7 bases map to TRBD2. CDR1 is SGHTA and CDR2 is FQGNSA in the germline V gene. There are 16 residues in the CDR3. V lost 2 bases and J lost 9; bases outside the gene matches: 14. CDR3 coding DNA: TGTGCCAGCAGCTTACAGCGGGACCCCTTGGGAGGAACGCAGTATTTT. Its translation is CASSLQRDPLGGTQYF.

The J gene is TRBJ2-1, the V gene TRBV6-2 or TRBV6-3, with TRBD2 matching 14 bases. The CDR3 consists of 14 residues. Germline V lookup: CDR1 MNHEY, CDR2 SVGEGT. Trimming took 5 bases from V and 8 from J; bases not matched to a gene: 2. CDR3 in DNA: TGTGCCAGCAGTCCGGGACTAGCGGGAGATGAGCAGTTCTTC. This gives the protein CASSPGLAGDEQFF.

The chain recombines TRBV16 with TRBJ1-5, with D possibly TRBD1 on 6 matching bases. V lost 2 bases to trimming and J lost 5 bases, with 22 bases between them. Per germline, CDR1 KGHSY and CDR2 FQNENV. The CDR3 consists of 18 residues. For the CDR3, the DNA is TGTGCCAGCAGCCAAATGGCGACAGGAAAGAGAAGAGATCAGCCCCAGCATTTT. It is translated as CASSQMATGKRRDQPQHF.

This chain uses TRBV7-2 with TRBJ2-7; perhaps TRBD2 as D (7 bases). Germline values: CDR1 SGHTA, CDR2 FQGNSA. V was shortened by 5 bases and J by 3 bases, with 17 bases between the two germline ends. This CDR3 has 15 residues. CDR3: CASSTPRGGGYEQYF. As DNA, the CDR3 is TGTGCCAGCAGCACCCCCCGGGGAGGGGGCTACGAGCAGTACTTC.

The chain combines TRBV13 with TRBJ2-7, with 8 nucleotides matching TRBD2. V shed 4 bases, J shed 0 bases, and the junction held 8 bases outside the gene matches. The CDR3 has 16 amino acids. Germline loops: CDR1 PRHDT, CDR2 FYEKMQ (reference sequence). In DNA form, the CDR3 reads TGTGCCAGCAGCTACCCCGGGGGGGCTGACTCCTACGAGCAGTACTTC. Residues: CASSYPGGADSYEQYF.

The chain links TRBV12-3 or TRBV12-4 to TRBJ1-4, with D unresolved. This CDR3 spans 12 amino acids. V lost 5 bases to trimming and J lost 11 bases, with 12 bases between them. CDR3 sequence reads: CASSPREEKLFF. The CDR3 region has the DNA TGTGCCAGCAGTCCCAGAGAGGAGAAACTGTTTTTT.

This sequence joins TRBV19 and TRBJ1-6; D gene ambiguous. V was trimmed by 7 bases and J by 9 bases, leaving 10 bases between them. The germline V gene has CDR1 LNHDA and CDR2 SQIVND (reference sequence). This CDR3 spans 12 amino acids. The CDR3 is CASTTGLSPLHF. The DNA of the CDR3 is TGTGCCAGTACCACTGGACTTTCACCCCTCCACTTT.

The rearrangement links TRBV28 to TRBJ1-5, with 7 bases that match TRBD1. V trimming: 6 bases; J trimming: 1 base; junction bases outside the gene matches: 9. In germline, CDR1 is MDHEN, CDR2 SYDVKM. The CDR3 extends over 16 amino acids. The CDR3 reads CASRYRRGRSNQPQHF. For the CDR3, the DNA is TGTGCCAGCAGGTACCGCAGGGGGAGAAGCAATCAGCCCCAGCATTTT.

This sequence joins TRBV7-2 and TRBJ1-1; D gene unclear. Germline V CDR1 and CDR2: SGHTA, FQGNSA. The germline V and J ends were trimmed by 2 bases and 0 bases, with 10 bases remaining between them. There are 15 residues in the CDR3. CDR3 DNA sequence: TGTGCCAGCAGCTTAAATCGTCCTTTGAACACTGAAGCTTTCTTT. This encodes CASSLNRPLNTEAFF.

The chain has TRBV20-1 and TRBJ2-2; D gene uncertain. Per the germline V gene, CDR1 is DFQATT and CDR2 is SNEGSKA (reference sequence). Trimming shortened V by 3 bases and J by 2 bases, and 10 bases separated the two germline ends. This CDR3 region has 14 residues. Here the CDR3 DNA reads TGCAGTGCTAGTGAGACTTCCAACACCGGGGAGCTGTTTTTT. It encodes CSASETSNTGELFF.